These 4 T cell receptor beta chains came from one sample sequenced in a study of beta chain features in type 1 diabetes. TCRB transcripts that were expressed got sequenced, as all of the isolated RNA had been reverse transcribed. TCRdb keeps only in-frame clones here, not all; method: immunoSEQ multiplex PCR. The data contain hundreds of thousands of clones, 15% to 20% of them seen just once; the ten biggest clones take up 0.023%. The sequenced sample consisted of naive CD4+ T cells from blood. The receptors shown here come from a young woman in good health.

The chain employs TRBV6-5 and TRBJ2-7; perhaps D is TRBD1 or TRBD2 (6 bases each). Germline CDR1 and CDR2: MNHEY and SVGAGI. The V end lost 4 bases, the J end lost 8 bases, and 9 bases lay between the germline ends. The CDR3 sequence is 11 residues long. CDR3 DNA sequence: TGTGCCAGCAGTTTTGGGGGGCAGCAGTACTTC. Amino acids: CASSFGGQQYF.

The CDR3 region has the DNA TGTGCCACCAGCAGGTGGATCTCGCAGCCCCAGCATTTT. Translated: CATSRWISQPQHF. The J gene is TRBJ1-5, the V gene TRBV15; D gene unclear. Germline V lookup: CDR1 LNHNV, CDR2 YYDKDF (reference sequence). The CDR3 sequence is 13 residues long. V was trimmed by 3 bases and J by 7 bases, leaving 10 bases between them. The full variable domain, in which reference TRBV15 and TRBJ1-5 provide the parts outside the CDR3, is DAMVIQNPRYQVTQFGKPVTLSCSQTLNHNVMYWYQQKSSQAPKLLFHYYDKDFNNEADTPDNFQSRRPNTSFCFLDIRSPGLGDTAMYLCATSRWISQPQHFGDGTRLSIL.

This clone was recorded a few times. The chain is built from TRBV6-6 and TRBJ1-5; 7 bases agree with TRBD1. Trimming took 0 bases from V and 2 from J; bases not matched to a gene: 4. This CDR3 is 16 amino acids long. In germline, CDR1 is MNHNY, CDR2 SVGAGI (reference sequence). DNA for the CDR3: TGTGCCAGCAGTTACTCTGGCCAGGGGGGCAATCAGCCCCAGCATTTT. It is translated as CASSYSGQGGNQPQHF.

The table lists this clone with a few counts. V gene TRBV19 combines with J gene TRBJ2-1; D is perhaps TRBD2 (5 bases). Germline loops: CDR1 LNHDA, CDR2 SQIVND (reference sequence). This CDR3 region has 14 residues. Trimming cost V 1 base and J 7 bases, with 11 bases left between them. The CDR3 is CASSIGTPVNEQFF. The DNA of the CDR3 is TGTGCCAGTAGTATAGGGACTCCCGTGAATGAGCAGTTCTTC.